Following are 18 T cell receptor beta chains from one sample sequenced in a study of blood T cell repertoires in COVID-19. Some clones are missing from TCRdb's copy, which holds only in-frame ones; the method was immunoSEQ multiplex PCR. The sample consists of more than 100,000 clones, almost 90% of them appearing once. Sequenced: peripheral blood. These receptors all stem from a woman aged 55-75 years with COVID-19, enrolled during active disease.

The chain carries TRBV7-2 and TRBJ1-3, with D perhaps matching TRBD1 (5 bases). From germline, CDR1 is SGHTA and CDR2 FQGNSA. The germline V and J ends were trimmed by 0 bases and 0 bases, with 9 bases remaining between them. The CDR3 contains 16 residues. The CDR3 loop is CASSLAGGSSGNTIYF. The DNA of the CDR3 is TGTGCCAGCAGCTTAGCCGGGGGGAGCTCTGGAAACACCATATATTTT.

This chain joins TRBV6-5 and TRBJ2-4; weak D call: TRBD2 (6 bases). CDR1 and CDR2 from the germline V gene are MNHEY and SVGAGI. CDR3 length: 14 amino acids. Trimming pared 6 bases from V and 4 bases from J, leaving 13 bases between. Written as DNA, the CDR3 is TGTGCCAGCAGCCTCAGGGACTCAAAAAACATTCAGTACTTC. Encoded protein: CASSLRDSKNIQYF.

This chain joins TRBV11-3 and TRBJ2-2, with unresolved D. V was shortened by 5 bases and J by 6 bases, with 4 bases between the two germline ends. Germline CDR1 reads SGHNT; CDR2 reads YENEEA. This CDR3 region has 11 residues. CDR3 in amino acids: CASSAAGELFF. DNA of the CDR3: TGTGCCAGCAGCGCGGCCGGGGAGCTGTTTTTT.

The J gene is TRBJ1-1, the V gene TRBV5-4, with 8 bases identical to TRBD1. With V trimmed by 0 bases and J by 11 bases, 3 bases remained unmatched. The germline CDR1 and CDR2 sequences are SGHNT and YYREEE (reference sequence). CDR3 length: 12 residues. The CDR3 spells CASSLGTGLAFF. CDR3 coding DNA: TGTGCCAGCAGCTTGGGGACAGGGCTGGCTTTCTTT.

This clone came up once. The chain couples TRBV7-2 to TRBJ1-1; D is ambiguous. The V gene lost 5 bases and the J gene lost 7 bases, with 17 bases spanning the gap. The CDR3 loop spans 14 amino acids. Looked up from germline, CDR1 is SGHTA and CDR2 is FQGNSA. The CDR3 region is CASSPQASKLEAFF. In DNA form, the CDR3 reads TGTGCCAGCAGCCCCCAAGCGTCAAAACTTGAAGCTTTCTTT.

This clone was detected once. The CDR3 sequence: CAWRGVNYGYTF. CDR3 DNA: TGTGCCTGGAGAGGGGTAAACTATGGCTACACCTTC. The V and J genes are TRBV30 and TRBJ1-2, with TRBD1 as a possible D gene (5 bases). CDR3 size: 12 residues. The germline CDR1 and CDR2 sequences are GTSNPN and SVGIG (reference sequence). With 3 bases removed from V and 2 bases from J, the gap between germline ends came to 7 bases.

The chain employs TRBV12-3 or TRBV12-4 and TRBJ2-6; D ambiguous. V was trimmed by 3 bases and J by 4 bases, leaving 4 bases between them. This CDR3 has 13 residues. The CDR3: CASSFKGANVLTF. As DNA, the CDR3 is TGTGCCAGCAGTTTTAAAGGGGCCAACGTCCTGACTTTC.

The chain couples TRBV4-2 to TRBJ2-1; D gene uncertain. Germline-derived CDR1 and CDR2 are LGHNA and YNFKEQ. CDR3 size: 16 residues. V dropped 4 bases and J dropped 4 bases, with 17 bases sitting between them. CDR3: CASSPNDAWPYNEQFF. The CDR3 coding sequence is TGTGCCAGCAGCCCCAATGATGCATGGCCTTACAATGAGCAGTTCTTC.

CDR3 protein: CASSFQGVRTEAFF. The CDR3 region has the DNA TGTGCCAGTAGTTTTCAGGGGGTGCGGACTGAAGCTTTCTTT. This chain uses TRBV19 with TRBJ1-1; TRBD1 matches at 7 bases. V shed 5 bases and J 5 bases; nucleotides not matched to a gene: 8. In germline, CDR1 is LNHDA, CDR2 SQIVND (reference sequence). CDR3 size: 14 residues.

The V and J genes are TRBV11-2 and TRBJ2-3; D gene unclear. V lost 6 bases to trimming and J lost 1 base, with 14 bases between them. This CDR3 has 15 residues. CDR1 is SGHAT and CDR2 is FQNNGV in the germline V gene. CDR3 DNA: TGTGCCAGCAGTTCACAGTTGCTTGGCACAGATACGCAGTATTTT. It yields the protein CASSSQLLGTDTQYF.

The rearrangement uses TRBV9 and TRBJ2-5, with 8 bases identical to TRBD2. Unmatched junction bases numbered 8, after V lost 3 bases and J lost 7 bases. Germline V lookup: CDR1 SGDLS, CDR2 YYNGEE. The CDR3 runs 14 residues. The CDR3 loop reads CASSAHSGAGTQYF. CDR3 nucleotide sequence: TGTGCCAGCAGCGCGCATAGCGGGGCTGGGACCCAGTACTTC.

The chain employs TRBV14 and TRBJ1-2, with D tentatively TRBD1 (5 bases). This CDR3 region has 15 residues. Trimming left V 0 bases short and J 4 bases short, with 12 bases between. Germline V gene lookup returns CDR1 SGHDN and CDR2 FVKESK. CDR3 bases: TGTGCCAGCAGCCAAGATTGGGGGAGGTCCTATGGCTACACCTTC. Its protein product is CASSQDWGRSYGYTF.

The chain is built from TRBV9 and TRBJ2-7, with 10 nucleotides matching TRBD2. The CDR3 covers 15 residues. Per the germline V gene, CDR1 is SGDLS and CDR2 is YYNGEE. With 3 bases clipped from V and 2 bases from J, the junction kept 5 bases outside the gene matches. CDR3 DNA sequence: TGTGCCAGCAGCGCCAGCGGGGGGGGGACCTACGAGCAGTACTTC. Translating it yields CASSASGGGTYEQYF.

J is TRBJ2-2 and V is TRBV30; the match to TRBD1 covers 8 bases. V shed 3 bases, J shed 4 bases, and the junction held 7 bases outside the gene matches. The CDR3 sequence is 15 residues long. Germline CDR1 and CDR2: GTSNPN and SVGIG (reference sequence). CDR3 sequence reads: CAWSQGDRPTGELFF. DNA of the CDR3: TGTGCCTGGAGCCAAGGGGACAGGCCCACCGGGGAGCTGTTTTTT.

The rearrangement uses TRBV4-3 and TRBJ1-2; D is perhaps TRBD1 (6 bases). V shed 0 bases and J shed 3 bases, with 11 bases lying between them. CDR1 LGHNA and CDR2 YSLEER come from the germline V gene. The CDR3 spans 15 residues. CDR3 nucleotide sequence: TGCGCCAGCAGCCAAGAGGCAGGGGCTTACTATGGCTACACCTTC. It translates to CASSQEAGAYYGYTF.

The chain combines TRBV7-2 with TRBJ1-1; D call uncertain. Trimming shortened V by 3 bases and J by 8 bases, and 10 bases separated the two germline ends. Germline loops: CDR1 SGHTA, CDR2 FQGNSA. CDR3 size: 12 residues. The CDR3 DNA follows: TGTGCCAGCAGCTTCTATCCGGGGGAAGCTTTCTTT. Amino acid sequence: CASSFYPGEAFF.

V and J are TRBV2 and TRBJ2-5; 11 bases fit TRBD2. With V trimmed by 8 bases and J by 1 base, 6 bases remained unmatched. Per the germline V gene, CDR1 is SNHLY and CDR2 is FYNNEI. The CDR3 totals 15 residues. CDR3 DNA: TGTGCCAGCTTACGACTAGCGGGGAGCCAAGAGACCCAGTACTTC. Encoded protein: CASLRLAGSQETQYF.

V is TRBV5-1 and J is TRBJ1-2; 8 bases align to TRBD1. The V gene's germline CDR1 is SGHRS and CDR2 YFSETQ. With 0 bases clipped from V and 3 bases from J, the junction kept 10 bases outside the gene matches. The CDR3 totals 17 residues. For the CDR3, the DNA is TGCGCCAGCAGCTTGGATCGGTACAGGGGGAGCGACTATGGCTACACCTTC. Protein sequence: CASSLDRYRGSDYGYTF.